This T cell receptor beta chain was captured in a study of post-analysis software for immune sequencing data. Study-level findings and limits: The study found TRBV5-6, TRBV5-1 and TRBV20-1 among several TRBV segments more frequent in patients than controls.

This CDR3 spans 16 amino acids. V gave up 6 bases and J gave up 4 bases; unmatched junction bases: 14. Germline CDR1 reads DFQATT; CDR2 reads SNEGSKA (reference sequence). The library was made from cDNA and included unique molecular identifiers. TCRdb passed the PCR reads through MiXCR, listing each CDR3 protein once. This table holds more than 450,000 distinct CDR3 sequences, 44% found once. About this clonotype itself: The antigen is unknown.

Source material: blood. This TCR was recovered from a girl aged 5-17 years with multiple sclerosis. The chain combines TRBV20-1 with TRBJ2-5, with TRBD2 identical over 10 bases. The CDR3 here is CSAEKELAGTGETQYF. The CDR3 DNA reads as TGCAGTGCCGAGAAGGAACTAGCGGGGACCGGAGAGACCCAGTACTTC.